The 22 T cell receptor beta chains below come from one sample, sequenced in a study of Graves' ophthalmopathy and Graves' hyperthyroidism (dated by TCRdb to the late 2010s). Instrument used: Illumina HiSeq 2000. For repertoire sequencing, the TCR beta CDR3 regions were amplified from RNA transcripts. The first round of RT-PCR was done with HTBI primers and the Qiagen OneStep RT-PCR kit, and was followed by a second round of multiplex PCR, then size selection and purification. TCRdb itself trimmed the public reads at Q25 with fastp, ran MiXCR and retained productive beta chains. When rows share a CDR3 protein, they turn into one entry using the most common DNA and genes. For this sample there are about 740,000 distinct CDR3 sequences; 35% to 50% appear just once. The top ten constitute 40% to 45% of the sample. Sequencing was performed on peripheral blood. These receptors all stem from an adult man with Graves' ophthalmopathy.

The chain couples TRBV25-1 to TRBJ2-2, with D possibly TRBD2 on 5 matching bases. CDR1 and CDR2 (germline): MGHDK, SYGVNS. The V and J ends lost 6 bases and 6 bases respectively, with 20 bases between them. The CDR3 runs 16 residues. The CDR3 region has the DNA TGTGCCAGCAGCTCGAAGTCTAGCCCTTGGGCCGGGGAGCTGTTTTTT. Residues: CASSSKSSPWAGELFF.

This sequence joins TRBV7-2 and TRBJ1-5; D is ambiguous. V lost 5 bases to trimming and J lost 2 bases, with 16 bases between them. CDR1 and CDR2 (germline): SGHTA, FQGNSA. CDR3 size: 16 residues. CDR3 residues: CASSPGPAYGNQPQHF. CDR3 DNA: TGTGCCAGCAGCCCCGGGCCCGCTTACGGCAATCAGCCCCAGCATTTT.

With regard to this clonotype: The junction and the germline gene differ at one end; a read error may be behind it. This rearrangement joins TRBV7-2 to TRBJ2-5; TRBD2 matches at 7 bases. The CDR3 is made up of 15 amino acids. Germline values: CDR1 SGHTA, CDR2 FQGNSA. This chain's CDR3 is CASSTWTSAGEAQYF. The CDR3 DNA sequence: TGTGCCAGCAGCACTTGGACGTCCGCGGGAGAGGCCCAGTACTTC.

The table lists this clonotype with a few counts. The V and J genes are TRBV20-1 and TRBJ2-5; 7 nucleotides line up with TRBD1. V trimming: 6 bases; J trimming: 0 bases; junction bases outside the gene matches: 10. The length of the CDR3 is 15 residues. From germline, CDR1 is DFQATT and CDR2 SNEGSKA (reference sequence). CDR3: CSAIPGTVDQETQYF. CDR3 nucleotides: TGCAGTGCCATACCCGGGACAGTAGACCAAGAGACCCAGTACTTC.

This clonotype was seen repeatedly, ten times or more. The V and J genes are TRBV20-1 and TRBJ2-7; 7 bases are a match to TRBD1. CDR3 length equals 12 residues. V trimming: 4 bases; J trimming: 3 bases; junction bases outside the gene matches: 3. The germline CDR1 and CDR2 sequences are DFQATT and SNEGSKA (reference sequence). The CDR3 here is CSANQGVYEQYF. The DNA of the CDR3 is TGCAGTGCTAACCAGGGGGTCTACGAGCAGTACTTC.

This clonotype was detected only a few times. The chain carries TRBV5-1 and TRBJ2-5; maybe TRBD2 (7 bases). V lost 0 bases, J lost 1 base, and 16 bases lay in between. The CDR3 has 17 residues. Per germline, CDR1 SGHRS and CDR2 YFSETQ. DNA for the CDR3: TGCGCCAGCAGCTTGGAAGCGAGCGGGACAAGCCAAGAGACCCAGTACTTC. Translated, it gives CASSLEASGTSQETQYF.

This clonotype was recorded once. This chain uses TRBV20-1 with TRBJ1-5; unclear D gene. CDR1 and CDR2 (germline): DFQATT, SNEGSKA (reference sequence). This CDR3 spans 13 amino acids. The V end lost 6 bases, the J end lost 4 bases, and 13 bases lay between the germline ends. CDR3 amino acids: CSALGGVNQPQHF. DNA of the CDR3: TGCAGTGCCCTAGGTGGGGTAAATCAGCCCCAGCATTTT.

This clonotype was seen a handful of times. The genes are TRBV7-9 and TRBJ1-3; possible D gene TRBD1, 5 bases. Trimming took off 3 bases at V and 0 bases at J, with 12 bases between the two ends. The CDR3 runs 16 residues. Per germline, CDR1 SEHNR and CDR2 FQNEAQ (reference sequence). CDR3 nucleotide sequence: TGTGCCAGCAGCTTGCCTGAGGGGCACTCTGGAAACACCATATATTTT. Translating it yields CASSLPEGHSGNTIYF.

At least ten counts were recorded for this clonotype. The chain is built from TRBV10-2 and TRBJ2-5, with D possibly matching TRBD1 (6 bases). Germline CDR1 is WSHSY and CDR2 is SAAADI. The CDR3 contains 15 residues. The germline V and J ends were trimmed by 5 bases and 1 base, with 14 bases remaining between them. CDR3 sequence: CASSTTTGTQETQYF. In DNA, the CDR3 is TGCGCCAGCAGTACGACTACAGGGACCCAAGAGACCCAGTACTTC.

V usage is TRBV10-3 and J usage is TRBJ2-2; D gene unclear. Trimming removed 10 bases from V and 4 bases from J, with 19 bases in between. This CDR3 has 15 residues. Germline V lookup: CDR1 ENHRY, CDR2 SYGVKD. Here the CDR3 reads CASISPIPTTGELFF. CDR3 nucleotides: TGTGCCAGCATCTCCCCCATTCCTACCACCGGGGAGCTGTTTTTT.

The sample holds a few counts of this clonotype. The V and J genes are TRBV11-3 and TRBJ1-2, with D perhaps matching TRBD1 (5 bases). This CDR3 comprises 14 residues. The V end was cut by 4 bases, the J end by 7 bases, with 16 bases between. Germline CDR1 is SGHNT and CDR2 is YENEEA. The CDR3 bases are TGTGCCAGCAGCTCCGCCGGGGGGGATTTTGGCTACACCTTC. This codes for CASSSAGGDFGYTF.

Turning to this clonotype: A far larger clone is one nucleotide away, so this likely arose from a read error. The chain joins TRBV7-9 to TRBJ2-7; 7 nucleotides match TRBD1. Germline CDR1 reads SEHNR; CDR2 reads FQNEAQ (reference sequence). Trimming at V came to 5 bases and at J to 3 bases, leaving 4 bases not matched to a gene. CDR3 length equals 13 residues. The CDR3 is CASSQNRGYEQYF. The CDR3 DNA is TGTGCCAGCAGCCAGAACAGGGGCTACGAGCAGTACTTC.

This clonotype has ten or more counts. The rearrangement links TRBV12-3 or TRBV12-4 to TRBJ1-2; the D is unclear. Trimming took off 6 bases at V and 0 bases at J, with 11 bases between the two ends. The CDR3 runs 14 residues. This CDR3 reads CASSLRGSNYGYTF. In DNA, the CDR3 is TGTGCCAGCAGCTTACGGGGATCTAACTATGGCTACACCTTC.

This chain uses TRBV25-1 with TRBJ2-7; no clear D. The CDR3 contains 15 residues. CDR1 is MGHDK and CDR2 is SYGVNS in the germline V gene. V lost 6 bases to trimming and J lost 6 bases, with 21 bases between them. DNA for the CDR3: TGTGCCAGCAGCTTAGGTTTACGGACCGGCGGCGAGCAGTACTTC. It encodes CASSLGLRTGGEQYF.

This clonotype was observed at least ten times. V and J are TRBV10-3 and TRBJ2-7; D unresolved. V shed 0 bases and J shed 2 bases, with 8 bases lying between them. The CDR3 sequence is 14 residues long. Germline V gene data show CDR1 as ENHRY and CDR2 as SYGVKD. The CDR3 here is CAISESGNPYEQYF. In nucleotides, the CDR3 is TGTGCCATCAGTGAGTCAGGCAACCCCTACGAGCAGTACTTC.

Notes on this clonotype: The junction departs from the called germline gene at one end, perhaps through a read error. The V and J genes are TRBV10-3 and TRBJ2-5; D gene ambiguous. Germline CDR1 and CDR2: ENHRY and SYGVKD. This CDR3 comprises 13 residues. CDR3 DNA sequence: TGTGCCAGCAGTGGGCGAGTCGTTGAGACCCAGTACTTC. This encodes CASSGRVVETQYF.

The CDR3 loop is CSGTGTSGGAQYF. CDR3 sequence (DNA): TGCAGTGGAACCGGGACTAGCGGGGGGGCCCAGTACTTC. V is TRBV20-1 and J is TRBJ2-5; TRBD2 matches 16 bases. CDR1 and CDR2 (germline): DFQATT, SNEGSKA (reference sequence). The CDR3 covers 13 residues. The trim removed 7 bases at V and 9 bases at J, leaving 5 bases unmatched.

This clonotype occurred a few times. The junction and the germline gene differ at one end; a read error may be behind it. The rearrangement joins TRBV10-2 to TRBJ2-7, with D possibly being TRBD1 or TRBD2 (5 bases each). The CDR3 spans 14 residues. CDR1 and CDR2 from the germline V gene are WSHSY and SAAADI. CDR3 loop: CASSYLRVGTEQYF. The CDR3 bases are TGTGCCAGCAGTTACCTGAGGGTCGGGACCGAGCAGTACTTC.

Comments on this clonotype: The missing conserved phenylalanine or tryptophan at the end of this CDR3 makes a read error likely. The chain recombines TRBV29-1 with TRBJ2-7; D perhaps matches TRBD1 (5 bases). Per germline, CDR1 SQVTM and CDR2 ANQGSEA. There are 15 residues in the CDR3. CDR3 amino acids: CGVEDLQGFVYEQYL. The CDR3 DNA reads as TGCGGCGTTGAAGATCTCCAGGGTTTCGTCTACGAGCAGTACCTC.

This clonotype was seen at least ten times. The chain couples TRBV25-1 to TRBJ1-2; a weak D match, TRBD1 (5 bases). Trimming took 4 bases from V and 8 from J, leaving 11 bases between them. Germline assignment: CDR1 MGHDK and CDR2 SYGVNS. The CDR3 is made up of 12 amino acids. CDR3: CASSVGGQGYTF. Written as DNA, the CDR3 is TGTGCCAGCAGTGTTGGGGGTCAAGGCTACACCTTC.

The J gene is TRBJ2-7, the V gene TRBV10-3; TRBD1 aligns across 8 bases. V was clipped by 8 bases and J by 0 bases; unmatched bases: 9. Per the germline V gene, CDR1 is ENHRY and CDR2 is SYGVKD. The CDR3 has 15 amino acids. The CDR3 nucleotides read TGTGCCATCGGGCGGCGGGACAGGTTCTCCTACGAGCAGTACTTC. This translates into CAIGRRDRFSYEQYF.

The genes are TRBV15 and TRBJ2-6; tentative D call: TRBD1 (6 bases). Germline V gives CDR1 LNHNV, CDR2 YYDKDF (reference sequence). CDR3 length equals 18 residues. V gave up 3 bases and J gave up 0 bases, with 15 bases separating them. CDR3 region: CATSRTGGVLSGANVLTF. The CDR3, as DNA: TGTGCCACCAGCAGGACAGGTGGGGTTCTCTCTGGGGCCAACGTCCTGACTTTC.